This T cell receptor (beta chain) was captured by sequencing in a study of Graves' ophthalmopathy and Graves' hyperthyroidism. Study-level background: Peripheral blood was collected at initial diagnosis, before any treatment.

This clonotype was counted ten times or more. Its antigen is still unknown. Deletions cut 6 bases from V and 7 bases from J, with 13 bases between. This CDR3 region has 14 residues. Regarding the study as a whole: Blood repertoires reportedly contained most expanded thyroid clonotypes above 0.001 frequency. Ophthalmopathy progression predictions by the model showed roughly 75% specificity and about 71% sensitivity.

From RNA, the CDR3 regions of TCR beta chains were amplified and sequenced. Amplification began with first-round RT-PCR using HTBI primers, then second-round multiplex PCR was performed. TCRdb analysed the multiplex PCR reads with MiXCR anew, one entry per CDR3 protein. Of some 170,000 distinct CDR3 sequences in the sample, roughly two fifths were seen once. The chain carries TRBV12-3 or TRBV12-4 and TRBJ1-6, with D perhaps TRBD1 (5 bases). The TCR sequence derives from a man aged 25-45 years with Graves' ophthalmopathy. Sequences were obtained from peripheral blood. The CDR3 DNA follows: TGTGCCAGCAGCAACGGGGGGTGGAATTCACCCCTCCACTTT. It yields the protein CASSNGGWNSPLHF.